The clone carrying this TCR beta chain has just a few counts. Its antigen remains unidentified. An Oncomine TCR Beta short-read assay was used to sequence the DNA from cultured CD4+ T cells. Using its own MiXCR run on the PCR reads, TCRdb lists one record per CDR3 protein. Among about 11,000 distinct CDR3 sequences listed, roughly two fifths were seen once. This sample was included in a study of vaccination and CD4 T cells after COVID-19. CDR1 and CDR2 (germline): SEHNR, FQNEAQ (reference sequence). The CDR3 length is 14 residues. Trimming at V came to 6 bases and at J to 1 base, leaving 3 bases not matched to a gene. Specified treatment: roughly 10-day PBMC culture with coronavirus spike peptide pools or control peptides (ViraFEST assay).

The chain couples TRBV7-9 to TRBJ1-3; 7 bases map to TRBD1. The specimen was CD4+ T cells from blood, cultured in vitro. This sequence was found in a human donor who had recovered from COVID-19. This CDR3 reads CASSRQGSGNTIYF. The CDR3 DNA follows: TGTGCCAGCAGTAGACAGGGTTCTGGAAACACCATATATTTT. The full variable domain, its missing parts supplied by reference TRBV7-9 and TRBJ1-3, is DTGVSQNPRHKITKRGQNVTFRCDPISEHNRLYWYRQTLGQGPEFLTYFQNEAQLEKSRLLSDRFSAERPKGSFSTLEIQRTEQGDSAMYLCASSRQGSGNTIYFGEGSWLTVV.